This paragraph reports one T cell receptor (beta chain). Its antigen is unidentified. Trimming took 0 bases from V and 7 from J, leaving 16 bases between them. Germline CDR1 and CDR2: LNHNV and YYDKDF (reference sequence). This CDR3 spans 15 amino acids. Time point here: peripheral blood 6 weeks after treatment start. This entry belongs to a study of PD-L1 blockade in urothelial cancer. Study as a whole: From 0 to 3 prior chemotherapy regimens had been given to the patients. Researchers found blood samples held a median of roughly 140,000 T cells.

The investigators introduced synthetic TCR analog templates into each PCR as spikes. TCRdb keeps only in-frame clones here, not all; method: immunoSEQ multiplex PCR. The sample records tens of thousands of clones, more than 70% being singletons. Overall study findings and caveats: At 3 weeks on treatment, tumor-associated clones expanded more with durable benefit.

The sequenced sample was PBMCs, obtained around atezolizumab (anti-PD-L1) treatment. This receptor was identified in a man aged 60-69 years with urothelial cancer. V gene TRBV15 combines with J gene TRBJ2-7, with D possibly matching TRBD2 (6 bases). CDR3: CATSRDLGEGREQYF. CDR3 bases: TGTGCCACCAGCAGAGATCTAGGCGAGGGGAGGGAGCAGTACTTC.